The rows below give T cell receptor beta chains drawn from one sample of a study of beta chain features in type 1 diabetes. Only in-frame clones appear in the TCRdb table, and some are missing; sequencing was by immunoSEQ multiplex PCR. The sample gives approximately 470,000 clones, 30% of which show up once; 0.06% to 0.07% is in the top ten. The sample comprised naive CD4+ T cells from blood. The receptors derive from a man younger than 35 in good health. The CDR3 runs from the conserved cysteine through the conserved F or W. A D gene is named only where the DNA matches it firmly. Clone size appears in some rows only: once, few, many, or a class for an expanded clone.

clone_size: -
v_call: TRBV7-2
j_call: TRBJ2-2
d_call: -
cdr3_aa: CASSFAGYTGELFF
cdr3_nt: TGTGCCAGCAGCTTCGCAGGTTACACCGGGGAGCTGTTTTTT

clone_size: few
v_call: TRBV29-1
j_call: TRBJ2-7
d_call: -
cdr3_aa: CSVEGQGGAYEQYF
cdr3_nt: TGCAGCGTTGAGGGCCAGGGTGGTGCCTACGAGCAGTACTTC

clone_size: -
v_call: TRBV19
j_call: TRBJ2-5
d_call: TRBD1
cdr3_aa: CASSPMGQGQETQYF
cdr3_nt: TGTGCCAGTAGTCCCATGGGACAGGGGCAAGAGACCCAGTACTTC

clone_size: -
v_call: TRBV30
j_call: TRBJ2-4
d_call: -
cdr3_aa: CAWSTHSQKNIQYF
cdr3_nt: TGTGCCTGGAGCACCCATAGCCAGAAAAACATTCAGTACTTC

clone_size: -
v_call: TRBV2
j_call: TRBJ2-7
d_call: TRBD1
cdr3_aa: CASSAQGILYEQYF
cdr3_nt: TGTGCCAGCAGTGCACAGGGGATTCTATACGAGCAGTACTTC

clone_size: -
v_call: TRBV14
j_call: TRBJ2-1
d_call: -
cdr3_aa: CASSQDLINEQFF
cdr3_nt: TGTGCCAGCAGCCAAGATTTAATTAATGAGCAGTTCTTC

clone_size: once
v_call: TRBV6-1
j_call: TRBJ1-1
d_call: -
cdr3_aa: CASSRWGQGYTEAFF
cdr3_nt: TGTGCCAGCAGTCGCTGGGGCCAAGGGTACACTGAAGCTTTCTTT

clone_size: -
v_call: TRBV7-9
j_call: TRBJ2-5
d_call: TRBD2
cdr3_aa: CASSLGPLAGVEETQYF
cdr3_nt: TGTGCCAGCAGCTTAGGCCCACTAGCGGGAGTAGAAGAGACCCAGTACTTC

clone_size: -
v_call: TRBV10-3
j_call: TRBJ2-1
d_call: TRBD2
cdr3_aa: CAISDLAANEQFF
cdr3_nt: TGTGCCATCAGTGACCTAGCGGCCAATGAGCAGTTCTTC

clone_size: -
v_call: TRBV7-2
j_call: TRBJ2-1
d_call: TRBD2
cdr3_aa: CASRHSGAYNEQFF
cdr3_nt: TGTGCCAGCAGGCACAGCGGGGCTTACAATGAGCAGTTCTTC

clone_size: few
v_call: TRBV30
j_call: TRBJ1-1
d_call: -
cdr3_aa: CAWSARTEAFF
cdr3_nt: TGTGCCTGGAGCGCCCGCACTGAAGCTTTCTTT

clone_size: -
v_call: TRBV27
j_call: TRBJ2-5
d_call: -
cdr3_aa: CASSFSALSGTQYF
cdr3_nt: TGTGCCAGCAGTTTTAGTGCCCTTTCCGGGACCCAGTACTTC

clone_size: -
v_call: TRBV15
j_call: TRBJ2-3
d_call: -
cdr3_aa: CATTRRGTDTQYF
cdr3_nt: TGTGCCACCACCAGGAGGGGCACAGATACGCAGTATTTT

clone_size: -
v_call: TRBV5-4
j_call: TRBJ2-3
d_call: TRBD1
cdr3_aa: CASTRQGGTDTQYF
cdr3_nt: TGTGCCAGCACCCGACAGGGGGGCACAGATACGCAGTATTTT

clone_size: few
v_call: TRBV9
j_call: TRBJ2-3
d_call: TRBD1
cdr3_aa: CASSSRQGGTDTQYF
cdr3_nt: TGTGCCAGCAGCTCTCGACAGGGTGGCACAGATACGCAGTATTTT

clone_size: few
v_call: TRBV5-1
j_call: TRBJ2-3
d_call: TRBD2
cdr3_aa: CASSLLAGGGTDTQYF
cdr3_nt: TGCGCCAGCAGCTTACTAGCGGGAGGAGGCACAGATACGCAGTATTTT

clone_size: few
v_call: TRBV7-9
j_call: TRBJ2-4
d_call: TRBD1
cdr3_aa: CASSDAMTGGTQYF
cdr3_nt: TGTGCCAGCAGCGATGCGATGACAGGGGGTACTCAGTACTTC

clone_size: -
v_call: TRBV29-1
j_call: TRBJ1-2
d_call: -
cdr3_aa: CSVGGIGYTF
cdr3_nt: TGCAGCGTTGGTGGGATTGGCTACACCTTC

clone_size: -
v_call: TRBV29-1
j_call: TRBJ1-1
d_call: -
cdr3_aa: CSVEEYGRRNTEAFF
cdr3_nt: TGCAGCGTTGAAGAATACGGCAGGCGAAACACTGAAGCTTTCTTT

clone_size: -
v_call: TRBV29-1
j_call: TRBJ2-3
d_call: TRBD2
cdr3_aa: CSVVSGSTDTQYF
cdr3_nt: TGCAGCGTTGTGAGCGGGAGTACAGATACGCAGTATTTT

clone_size: few
v_call: TRBV10-3
j_call: TRBJ1-1
d_call: -
cdr3_aa: CAISVEEGAEAFF
cdr3_nt: TGTGCCATCAGTGTGGAGGAAGGGGCTGAAGCTTTCTTT

clone_size: -
v_call: TRBV5-1
j_call: TRBJ2-7
d_call: -
cdr3_aa: CASSYQQGSYEQYF
cdr3_nt: TGCGCCAGCAGCTACCAACAGGGATCCTACGAGCAGTACTTC

clone_size: -
v_call: TRBV30
j_call: TRBJ2-3
d_call: TRBD1
cdr3_aa: CAWRDNRGTQYF
cdr3_nt: TGTGCCTGGAGAGATAACAGGGGGACGCAGTATTTT

clone_size: few
v_call: TRBV29-1
j_call: TRBJ1-2
d_call: -
cdr3_aa: CSVEGGDYGYTF
cdr3_nt: TGCAGCGTTGAAGGGGGTGACTATGGCTACACCTTC

clone_size: -
v_call: TRBV9
j_call: TRBJ2-6
d_call: -
cdr3_aa: CASSSHRVPGANVLTF
cdr3_nt: TGTGCCAGCAGCTCCCACAGGGTGCCCGGGGCCAACGTCCTGACTTTC

clone_size: few
v_call: TRBV5-1
j_call: TRBJ1-2
d_call: -
cdr3_aa: CASSRDENYGYTF
cdr3_nt: TGCGCCAGCAGCAGGGACGAGAACTATGGCTACACCTTC

clone_size: -
v_call: TRBV9
j_call: TRBJ1-2
d_call: -
cdr3_aa: CASSALGGRKTYGYTF
cdr3_nt: TGTGCCAGCAGCGCCCTAGGGGGACGGAAGACCTATGGCTACACCTTC

clone_size: few
v_call: TRBV6-5
j_call: TRBJ1-5
d_call: TRBD1
cdr3_aa: CASSRTGTANQPQHF
cdr3_nt: TGTGCCAGCAGTAGAACCGGGACAGCGAATCAGCCCCAGCATTTT

clone_size: -
v_call: TRBV9
j_call: TRBJ2-7
d_call: -
cdr3_aa: CASSIGRGSYEQYF
cdr3_nt: TGTGCCAGCAGCATAGGAAGGGGGTCCTACGAGCAGTACTTC

clone_size: few
v_call: TRBV29-1
j_call: TRBJ2-7
d_call: -
cdr3_aa: CSVAQVDEQYF
cdr3_nt: TGCAGCGTGGCGCAGGTGGACGAGCAGTACTTC

clone_size: -
v_call: TRBV29-1
j_call: TRBJ2-4
d_call: -
cdr3_aa: CSVEEEGKNIQYF
cdr3_nt: TGCAGCGTTGAAGAAGAGGGGAAAAACATTCAGTACTTC

clone_size: -
v_call: TRBV18
j_call: TRBJ2-7
d_call: TRBD1
cdr3_aa: CASSPPTTGDYEQYF
cdr3_nt: TGTGCCAGCTCACCACCGACGACAGGGGACTACGAGCAGTACTTC

clone_size: few
v_call: TRBV7-3
j_call: TRBJ2-5
d_call: TRBD1
cdr3_aa: CASSLDREETQYF
cdr3_nt: TGTGCCAGCAGCTTAGACAGGGAAGAGACCCAGTACTTC

clone_size: -
v_call: TRBV7-3
j_call: TRBJ2-3
d_call: TRBD2
cdr3_aa: CASSLTSGTDTQYF
cdr3_nt: TGTGCCAGCAGCTTGACTAGCGGCACAGATACGCAGTATTTT

clone_size: -
v_call: TRBV6-5
j_call: TRBJ2-7
d_call: TRBD2
cdr3_aa: CASSYLAGRWSEQYF
cdr3_nt: TGTGCCAGCAGTTACTTAGCGGGAAGATGGAGCGAGCAGTACTTC

clone_size: few
v_call: TRBV7-2
j_call: TRBJ2-1
d_call: TRBD2
cdr3_aa: CASRLAGVGEQFF
cdr3_nt: TGTGCCAGCCGACTAGCGGGAGTCGGGGAGCAGTTCTTC

clone_size: few
v_call: TRBV30
j_call: TRBJ1-3
d_call: -
cdr3_aa: CAWSVRGGTSQGDF
cdr3_nt: TGTGCCTGGAGTGTAAGAGGGGGGACATCTCAAGGGGATTTT

clone_size: -
v_call: TRBV28
j_call: TRBJ2-7
d_call: -
cdr3_aa: CASSLGGYEQYF
cdr3_nt: TGTGCCAGCAGTTTAGGTGGCTACGAGCAGTACTTC

clone_size: -
v_call: TRBV9
j_call: TRBJ1-2
d_call: -
cdr3_aa: CASSVEDGRRGYTF
cdr3_nt: TGTGCCAGCAGCGTAGAGGACGGCCGCCGCGGCTACACCTTC

clone_size: -
v_call: TRBV2
j_call: TRBJ2-5
d_call: -
cdr3_aa: CASSVAGSETQYF
cdr3_nt: TGTGCCAGCAGTGTAGCCGGGAGTGAGACCCAGTACTTC

clone_size: -
v_call: TRBV28
j_call: TRBJ2-3
d_call: -
cdr3_aa: CASSLPSSTDTQYF
cdr3_nt: TGTGCCAGCAGTTTACCCAGTAGCACAGATACGCAGTATTTT

clone_size: -
v_call: TRBV5-1
j_call: TRBJ2-5
d_call: -
cdr3_aa: CASSRGTYQETQYF
cdr3_nt: TGCGCCAGCAGTCGCGGGACGTACCAAGAGACCCAGTACTTC

clone_size: -
v_call: TRBV5-1
j_call: TRBJ1-1
d_call: -
cdr3_aa: CASSLDMNTEAFF
cdr3_nt: TGCGCCAGCAGCTTGGACATGAACACTGAAGCTTTCTTT

clone_size: -
v_call: TRBV25-1
j_call: TRBJ2-7
d_call: TRBD2
cdr3_aa: CASRTSGSGEQYF
cdr3_nt: TGTGCCAGCAGGACTAGCGGGAGTGGCGAGCAGTACTTC

clone_size: -
v_call: TRBV30
j_call: TRBJ1-2
d_call: TRBD1
cdr3_aa: CAWSRSQGAGGYTF
cdr3_nt: TGTGCCTGGAGTCGCAGTCAGGGGGCAGGTGGCTACACCTTC

clone_size: -
v_call: TRBV13
j_call: TRBJ2-7
d_call: TRBD1
cdr3_aa: CASSTRTGAYEQYF
cdr3_nt: TGTGCCAGCAGCACCCGGACAGGGGCCTACGAGCAGTACTTC

clone_size: -
v_call: TRBV4-1
j_call: TRBJ2-7
d_call: -
cdr3_aa: CASSPTGLREQYF
cdr3_nt: TGCGCCAGCAGCCCCACAGGGCTCCGGGAGCAGTACTTC

clone_size: few
v_call: TRBV7-8
j_call: TRBJ2-1
d_call: TRBD2
cdr3_aa: CASSLRTSGLNEQFF
cdr3_nt: TGTGCCAGCAGCCTTAGGACTAGCGGACTCAATGAGCAGTTCTTC

clone_size: -
v_call: TRBV29-1
j_call: TRBJ1-1
d_call: TRBD1
cdr3_aa: CSVEGQQNTEAFF
cdr3_nt: TGCAGCGTTGAGGGACAGCAGAACACTGAAGCTTTCTTT

clone_size: few
v_call: TRBV5-1
j_call: TRBJ2-3
d_call: -
cdr3_aa: CASSLARGDPSTDTQYF
cdr3_nt: TGCGCCAGCAGCTTGGCAAGGGGAGATCCAAGCACAGATACGCAGTATTTT

clone_size: few
v_call: TRBV30
j_call: TRBJ2-2
d_call: -
cdr3_aa: CASGSNTGELFF
cdr3_nt: TGTGCAAGCGGGTCGAACACCGGGGAGCTGTTTTTT

clone_size: -
v_call: TRBV7-2
j_call: TRBJ1-2
d_call: -
cdr3_aa: CASSPSALYGYTF
cdr3_nt: TGTGCCAGCAGCCCCTCGGCGCTCTATGGCTACACCTTC

clone_size: -
v_call: TRBV30
j_call: TRBJ2-7
d_call: -
cdr3_aa: CAWGRTGFEQYF
cdr3_nt: TGTGCCTGGGGGCGAACAGGCTTCGAGCAGTACTTC

clone_size: -
v_call: TRBV4-3
j_call: TRBJ2-1
d_call: TRBD2
cdr3_aa: CASSQALAGGLDEQFF
cdr3_nt: TGCGCCAGCAGCCAAGCACTAGCGGGAGGGCTCGATGAGCAGTTCTTC

clone_size: -
v_call: TRBV25-1
j_call: TRBJ2-7
d_call: -
cdr3_aa: CASSANRVDEQYF
cdr3_nt: TGTGCCAGCAGTGCAAACAGGGTTGACGAGCAGTACTTC

clone_size: few
v_call: TRBV7-8
j_call: TRBJ2-5
d_call: TRBD2
cdr3_aa: CASSLRLAGDQETQYF
cdr3_nt: TGTGCCAGCAGCCTCCGGCTAGCGGGAGACCAAGAGACCCAGTACTTC